This entry describes one T cell receptor beta chain. Its specificity is not known. These data come from a study of blood T cells in healthy people across ages. CDR3 length equals 16 residues. CDR1 and CDR2 (germline): LNHDA, SQIVND (reference sequence). V was clipped by 5 bases and J by 5 bases, with 21 bases between them. All donors came from Russia, were Caucasian and healthy, and spanned ages roughly 6 to 100. Researchers collected roughly 9.8 milliliters of peripheral blood from every single donor. PBMCs were isolated at a quantity of at least 7 million per sample. Next came a second PCR, run for about 7 to 12 cycles, which used a sample-barcoded 5' primer along with a J-beta primer mix. TCRdb called the 5' RACE reads again in MiXCR, with one record for every CDR3 protein. The data contain about 1,800,000 distinct CDR3 sequences, 28% of them singletons. Overall study results and limits: In these data, TCR beta diversity tracked strongly with naive T cell percentage.

Sequenced sample: blood. The source of this sequence is a woman in her twenties or thirties in good health. This chain joins TRBV19 and TRBJ1-1; D remains ambiguous. The CDR3, as DNA: TGTGCCAGTAGTGCGGGATTGAGAGGGCCGGGGACTGAAGCTTTCTTT. It yields the protein CASSAGLRGPGTEAFF.